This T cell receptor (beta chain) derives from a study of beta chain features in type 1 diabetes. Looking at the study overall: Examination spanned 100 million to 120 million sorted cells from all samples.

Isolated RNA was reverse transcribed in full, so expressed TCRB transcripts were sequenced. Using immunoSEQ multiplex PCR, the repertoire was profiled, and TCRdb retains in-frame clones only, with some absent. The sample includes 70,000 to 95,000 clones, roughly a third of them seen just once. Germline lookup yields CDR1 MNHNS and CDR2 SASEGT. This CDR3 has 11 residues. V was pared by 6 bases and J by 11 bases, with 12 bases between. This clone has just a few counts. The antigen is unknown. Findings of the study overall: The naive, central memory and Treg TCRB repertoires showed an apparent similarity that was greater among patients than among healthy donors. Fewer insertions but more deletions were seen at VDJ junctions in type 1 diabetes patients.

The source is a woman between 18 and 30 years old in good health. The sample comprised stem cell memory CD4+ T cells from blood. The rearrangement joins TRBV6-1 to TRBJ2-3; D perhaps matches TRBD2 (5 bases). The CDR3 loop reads CASREDLMQYF. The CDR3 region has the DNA TGTGCCAGCAGGGAGGACCTGATGCAGTATTTT.